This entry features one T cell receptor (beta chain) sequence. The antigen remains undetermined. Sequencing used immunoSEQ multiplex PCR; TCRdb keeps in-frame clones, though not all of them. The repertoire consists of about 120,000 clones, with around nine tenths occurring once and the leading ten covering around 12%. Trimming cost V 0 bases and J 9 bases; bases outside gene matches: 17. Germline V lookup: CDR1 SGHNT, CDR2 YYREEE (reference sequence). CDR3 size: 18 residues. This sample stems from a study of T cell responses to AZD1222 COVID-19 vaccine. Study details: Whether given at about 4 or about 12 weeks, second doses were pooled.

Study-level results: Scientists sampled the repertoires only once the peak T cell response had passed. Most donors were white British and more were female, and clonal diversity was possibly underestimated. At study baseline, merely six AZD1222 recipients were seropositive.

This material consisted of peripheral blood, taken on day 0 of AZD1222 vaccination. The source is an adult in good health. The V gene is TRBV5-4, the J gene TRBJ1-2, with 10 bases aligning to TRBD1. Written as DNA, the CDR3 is TGTGCCAGCAGCTTGGGGGCTTTAGTGGGACAGGGGATCTTGAGCTACACCTTC. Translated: CASSLGALVGQGILSYTF.